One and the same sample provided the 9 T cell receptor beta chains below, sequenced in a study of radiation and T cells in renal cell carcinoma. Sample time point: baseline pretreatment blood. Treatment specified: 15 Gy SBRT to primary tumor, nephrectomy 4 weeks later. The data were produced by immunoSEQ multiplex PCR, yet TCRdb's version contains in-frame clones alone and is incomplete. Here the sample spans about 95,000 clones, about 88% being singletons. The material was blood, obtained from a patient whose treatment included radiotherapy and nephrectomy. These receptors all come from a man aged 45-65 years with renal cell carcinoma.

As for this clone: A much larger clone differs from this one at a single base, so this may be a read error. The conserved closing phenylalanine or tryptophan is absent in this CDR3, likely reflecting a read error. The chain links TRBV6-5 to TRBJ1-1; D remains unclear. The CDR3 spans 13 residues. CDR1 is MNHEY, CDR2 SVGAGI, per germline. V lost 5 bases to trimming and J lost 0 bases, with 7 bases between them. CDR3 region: CASSTNLNTEAFL. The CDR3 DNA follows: TGTGCCAGCAGTACCAACTTGAACACTGAAGCTTTCCTT.

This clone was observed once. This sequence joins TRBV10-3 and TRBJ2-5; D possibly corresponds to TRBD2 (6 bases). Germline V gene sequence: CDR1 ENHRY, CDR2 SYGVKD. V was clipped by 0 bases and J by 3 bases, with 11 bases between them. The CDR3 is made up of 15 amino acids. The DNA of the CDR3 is TGTGCCATCAGTGAGTCGGGGGGATCCGAAGAGACCCAGTACTTC. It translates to CAISESGGSEETQYF.

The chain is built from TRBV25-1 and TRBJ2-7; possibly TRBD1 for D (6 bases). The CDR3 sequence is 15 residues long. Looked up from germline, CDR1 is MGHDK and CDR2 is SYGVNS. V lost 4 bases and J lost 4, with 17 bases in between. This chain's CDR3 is CASSAGRQVGYEQYF. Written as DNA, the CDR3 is TGTGCCAGCAGTGCCGGTAGACAGGTGGGATACGAGCAGTACTTC.

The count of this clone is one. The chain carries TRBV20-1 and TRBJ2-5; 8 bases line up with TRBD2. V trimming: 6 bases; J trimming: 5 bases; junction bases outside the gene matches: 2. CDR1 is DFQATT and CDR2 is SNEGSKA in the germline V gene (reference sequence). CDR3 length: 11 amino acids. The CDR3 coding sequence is TGCAGTGCCCTAGCGGGTGAGACCCAGTACTTC. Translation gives CSALAGETQYF.

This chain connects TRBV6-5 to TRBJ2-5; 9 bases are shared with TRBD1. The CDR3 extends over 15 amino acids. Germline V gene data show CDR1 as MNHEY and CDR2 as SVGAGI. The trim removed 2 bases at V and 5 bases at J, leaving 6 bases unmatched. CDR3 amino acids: CASSYTGQGRETQYF. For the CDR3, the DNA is TGTGCCAGCAGTTACACGGGACAGGGCCGGGAGACCCAGTACTTC.

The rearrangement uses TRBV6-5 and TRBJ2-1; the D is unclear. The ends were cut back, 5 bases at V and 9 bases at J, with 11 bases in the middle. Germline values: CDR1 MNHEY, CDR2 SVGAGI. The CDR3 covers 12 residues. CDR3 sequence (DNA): TGTGCCAGCAGTACTCTGTATGGTGAGCAGTTCTTC. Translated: CASSTLYGEQFF.

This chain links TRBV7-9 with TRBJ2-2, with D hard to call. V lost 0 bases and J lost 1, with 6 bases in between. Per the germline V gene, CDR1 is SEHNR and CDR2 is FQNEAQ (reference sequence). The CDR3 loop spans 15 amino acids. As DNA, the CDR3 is TGTGCCAGCAGCTTAGCGAACAAGAACACCGGGGAGCTGTTTTTT. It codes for CASSLANKNTGELFF.

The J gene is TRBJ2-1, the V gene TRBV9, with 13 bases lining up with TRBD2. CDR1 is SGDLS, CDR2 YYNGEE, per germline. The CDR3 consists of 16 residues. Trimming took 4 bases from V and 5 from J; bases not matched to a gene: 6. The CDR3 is CASSLLGLAGNNEQFF. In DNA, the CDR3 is TGTGCCAGCAGCCTTTTGGGACTAGCGGGGAACAATGAGCAGTTCTTC.

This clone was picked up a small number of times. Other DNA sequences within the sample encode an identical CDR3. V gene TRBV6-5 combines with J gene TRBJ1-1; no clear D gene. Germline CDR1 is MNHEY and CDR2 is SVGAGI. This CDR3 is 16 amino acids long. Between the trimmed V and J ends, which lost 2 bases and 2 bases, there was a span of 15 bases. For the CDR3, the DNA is TGTGCCAGCAGTTACGGAGGATATCGGGGAAACACTGAAGCTTTCTTT. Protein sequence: CASSYGGYRGNTEAFF.